Listed below are T cell receptor beta chains from one sample, sequenced in a study of T-cell memory formation after mild COVID-19. One entry per CDR3 protein results from TCRdb running MiXCR on the 5' RACE reads. The table has approximately 500,000 distinct CDR3 sequences, around a quarter seen once. The sample was PBMCs or a T cell subset sorted from them (not recorded which). The receptors were sampled from an adult woman who had mild COVID-19 (a few samples of this study predate the infection). Cell type and time point are not known. Both conserved end residues are trimmed from each CDR3. The order of the fields is V gene, CDR3 length, CDR3 protein.

V: TRBV4-1
length: 14
CDR3: ASSQQGRGINSPLH

V: TRBV5-6
length: 12
CDR3: ASSFQQGADEQY

V: TRBV7-9
length: 13
CDR3: ASSLAPGGHTEAF

V: TRBV7-2
length: 13
CDR3: ASNTPGQGIHEQY

V: TRBV9
length: 12
CDR3: ASLDDWNTGELF

V: TRBV5-1
length: 11
CDR3: ATKQGTQETQY

V: TRBV5-1
length: 13
CDR3: ASTEGLAGSNEQF

V: TRBV5-4
length: 13
CDR3: ASSLGGTTTGELF

V: TRBV7-9
length: 10
CDR3: ASSLEKNEQY

V: TRBV12-3/TRBV12-4
length: 16
CDR3: ASSSRIVQARSNYGYT

V: TRBV5-1
length: 14
CDR3: ASGRGTVDSGNTIY

V: TRBV12-3/TRBV12-4
length: 12
CDR3: ASSFRAGNYGYT

V: TRBV12-3/TRBV12-4
length: 18
CDR3: ASSFLWGNAGTGNTDTQY

V: TRBV7-9
length: 12
CDR3: ASSLLGGTDGYT

V: TRBV12-3/TRBV12-4
length: 14
CDR3: ASSWDTSATNEKLF

V: TRBV10-3
length: 11
CDR3: AISGTGNQPQH

V: TRBV4-1
length: 12
CDR3: ASSQAQTGHEQY

V: TRBV5-6
length: 14
CDR3: ASSSDRGRVYNEQF

V: TRBV7-8
length: 13
CDR3: ASSPSTGYRHEQY

V: TRBV20-1
length: 12
CDR3: SARDPGRGTEAF

V: TRBV27
length: 11
CDR3: ASSPDGDQPQH